This TCR beta chain is from a study of molecular identifiers for immune sequencing clone quantification listed by TCRdb under 2018. Regarding the study in general: For a replicate experiment, RNA from approximately 20,000 or 98,000 naive CD8 T cells was divided into five aliquots, and four of the five aliquots were sequenced. This methods study used CD8 T cells to benchmark TCR RNA copy counting and molecular-identifier clustering-based TCR repertoire sequencing (MIDCIRS). Overall results and qualifications from the work: Modeling indicated around 3 TCR RNA copies recovered per cell, compared with roughly 10 by digital PCR, which implies a capture efficiency of around 31%. Naive libraries contained spiked-in Jurkat TCR RNA (around eleven copies' worth), which is not part of the donor repertoire. When barcode sub-clustering was not used, chimeric consensus sequences inflated TCR diversity, with chimeras reaching as high as 47%. A single cell's worth of spiked-in Jurkat TCR RNA was reported detectable even among 900,000 to 1,000,000 naive CD8 T cells. Highly expanded clone sizes could be underestimated because identical TCR molecules may share a barcode. In CMV-specific effector cells, over 99% of molecules were held by clones above 20 RNA copies, whereas under 1% of molecules were held by such clones in naive cells.

This clonotype was recorded many times. Its antigen is unknown. Within one base of it there is no much larger clone, and no base qualities were kept. Libraries of naive CD8 T cells were built from anywhere between about 17,000 and 1,000,000 sorted cells, with 10%, 30% or 50% of the purified RNA used. Naive CD8 T cells, defined as CD8+CD4-CCR7+CD45RA+, were FACS-sorted into RLT Plus buffer on a BD FACSAria II. To test detection sensitivity, Jurkat RNA equal to about nine TCR copies was added to samples of roughly 18,000-1,000,000 naive CD8 T cells. CD8 T cells were enriched using RosetteSep CD8+ T Cell Enrichment Cocktail and Ficoll-Paque, and the enriched cells then underwent ACK red cell lysis. The library came from PCR. Sequencing took place on a NextSeq 500. Bulk TCR libraries were made following a previously described method, with the TCR primers given in Table S5. The Qiagen AllPrep DNA/RNA kit was used to purify total RNA. Before analysis, reads from multiple sequencing runs of the same library were pooled. As for the original processing: Reads were retained only if the reads had an exact TCR constant sequence, and the retained reads were trimmed to 150 nt and grouped according to their 12-nt molecular barcodes. Reads in each barcode group were sub-clustered using a 15% Levenshtein threshold, and a quality-weighted consensus sequence was built for each RNA molecule. Non-functional sequences were filtered out, along with any lower-count sequence sitting one edit away from another sequence. On the basis of fitting two negative binomial distributions, barcode sub-clusters with fewer than 20% of the maximum read count were discarded. The raw public data were reprocessed by TCRdb itself: fastp quality trimming at Q25, MiXCR clonotype calling, in-frame beta chains only. Duplicate CDR3 protein sequences are folded into a single record with the most common DNA and genes. In this record, the V and J calls reflect TCRdb's handling and not the investigators' own analysis. For this sample there are over 50,000 distinct CDR3 sequences; approximately 40% appear just once. The ten largest make up roughly 3.8% of the sample.

Spanning cysteine to phenylalanine, the CDR3 consists of 15 amino acids. Only the CDR3 portion is preserved as DNA: 45 bases, with reading frame beginning at the first base. V drops 8 bases and J drops 6 bases, leaving 21 bases in between. CDR1 and CDR2 are read off the germline V gene as LGHNT and FRNRAP. The sequence was obtained from a human donor in good health. Some libraries in this study had Jurkat cell RNA spiked in. The sequence links TRBV12-5 to TRBJ2-3; tentative D gene TRBD2, with 6 bases matching. The sample comprised naive CD8+ T cells from blood, with Jurkat cell RNA spiked in. The cell subset or site label corresponds to: FACS-sorted CD8+CD4-CCR7+CD45RA+ naive T cells. CDR3 loop: CASSGFGGEADTQYF. The DNA sequence is TGTGCTAGTTCCGGCTTCGGGGGAGAGGCGGATACGCAGTATTTT.